The rows below give T cell receptor beta chains drawn from one sample of a study of CD8+CD57+ T cells in acquired aplastic anemia. TCRdb passed the reads through MiXCR, listing each CDR3 protein once. The sample contains approximately 180,000 distinct CDR3 sequences, around 50% of which appear only once. Sequenced: sorted CD4+, CD8+, or CD8+CD57+ T cells (not recorded which) from PBMCs. The receptor source for this set is a human donor with aplastic anemia. Each CDR3 is given with its conserved first and last residue. The D gene is left open where the match is weak. Expanded clones get a size class; other rows say once, few or many, or leave the size out.

j_gene: TRBJ1-1; v_gene: TRBV10-3; d_gene: NA; len: 14; abundance: few; CDR3nt: TGTGCCATCAGTGATAGAGCGACTTCCACTGAAGCTTTCTTT; CDR3aa: CAISDRATSTEAFF
j_gene: TRBJ1-1; v_gene: TRBV6-5; d_gene: NA; len: 16; abundance: many; CDR3nt: TGTGCCAGCAGTTATGCCCTAGGGAGGTTGGACACTGAAGCTTTCTTT; CDR3aa: CASSYALGRLDTEAFF
j_gene: TRBJ1-2; v_gene: TRBV29-1; d_gene: NA; len: 14; abundance: NA; CDR3nt: TGCAGCGGTACTATGGGTTTGGAAACCTATGGCTACACCTTC; CDR3aa: CSGTMGLETYGYTF
j_gene: TRBJ2-2; v_gene: TRBV24-1; d_gene: NA; len: 13; abundance: NA; CDR3nt: TGTGCCACCAGTGATTTGATAGCCGGGGAGCTGTTTTTT; CDR3aa: CATSDLIAGELFF
j_gene: TRBJ2-3; v_gene: TRBV7-9; d_gene: NA; len: 14; abundance: NA; CDR3nt: TGTGCCAGCACTACAGTGGTTACCACAGATACGCAGTATTTT; CDR3aa: CASTTVVTTDTQYF
j_gene: TRBJ2-1; v_gene: TRBV4-2; d_gene: NA; len: 17; abundance: many; CDR3nt: TGTGCCAGCAGCCAAGTTAACGGGGACTTCTTCTACAATGAGCAGTTCTTC; CDR3aa: CASSQVNGDFFYNEQFF
j_gene: TRBJ2-1; v_gene: TRBV13; d_gene: TRBD2; len: 19; abundance: many; CDR3nt: TGTGCCAGCAGAAAGAACCTCCCGGGACTAGCGGGGGAAGGGGATGAGCAGTTCTTC; CDR3aa: CASRKNLPGLAGEGDEQFF
j_gene: TRBJ2-1; v_gene: TRBV20-1; d_gene: NA; len: 14; abundance: once; CDR3nt: TGCAGTGCTAATACCCTTAAGTCGGGCGATGAGCAGTTCTTC; CDR3aa: CSANTLKSGDEQFF
j_gene: TRBJ1-2; v_gene: TRBV20-1; d_gene: NA; len: 11; abundance: NA; CDR3nt: TGCAGTGCTAGTCCCACAGTTGGCTACACCTTC; CDR3aa: CSASPTVGYTF
j_gene: TRBJ1-5; v_gene: TRBV2; d_gene: NA; len: 13; abundance: many; CDR3nt: TGTGCCAGCAGGGGGCAGGGCGAACAGCCCCAGCATTTT; CDR3aa: CASRGQGEQPQHF
j_gene: TRBJ1-4; v_gene: TRBV5-6; d_gene: TRBD1; len: 12; abundance: many; CDR3nt: TGTGCCAGCAGCTTGGATGGACAGGGACTACTTTTT; CDR3aa: CASSLDGQGLLF
j_gene: TRBJ2-3; v_gene: TRBV29-1; d_gene: TRBD2; len: 12; abundance: NA; CDR3nt: TGCGTGACTAGCGGGAGTACAGATACGCAGTATTTT; CDR3aa: CVTSGSTDTQYF
j_gene: TRBJ2-7; v_gene: TRBV6-2/TRBV6-3; d_gene: NA; len: 12; abundance: many; CDR3nt: TGTGCCAGCAGTAACCGGGGGTACGAGCAGTACTTC; CDR3aa: CASSNRGYEQYF
j_gene: TRBJ1-1; v_gene: TRBV19; d_gene: NA; len: 12; abundance: many; CDR3nt: TGTGCCAGTAGTTTCATGGGGGGAGAAGCTTTCTTT; CDR3aa: CASSFMGGEAFF
j_gene: TRBJ2-5; v_gene: TRBV24-1; d_gene: NA; len: 15; abundance: few; CDR3nt: TGTGCCACCAGTGATGCAGGGCAGGGGCAAGAGACCCAGTACTTC; CDR3aa: CATSDAGQGQETQYF
j_gene: TRBJ1-4; v_gene: TRBV11-1; d_gene: NA; len: 16; abundance: NA; CDR3nt: TGTGCCAGCAGCTTATTCACAACCCCCAGTGAGGAAAAACTGTTTTTT; CDR3aa: CASSLFTTPSEEKLFF
j_gene: TRBJ2-5; v_gene: TRBV24-1; d_gene: TRBD1; len: 17; abundance: NA; CDR3nt: TGTGCCACCAGTGATTTGCCTGGAAGGACAGGGACAGAGACCCAGTACTTC; CDR3aa: CATSDLPGRTGTETQYF
j_gene: TRBJ1-5; v_gene: TRBV19; d_gene: NA; len: 15; abundance: few; CDR3nt: TGTGCCAGTAGTACGGACACTTATAGCAATCAGCCCCAGCATTTT; CDR3aa: CASSTDTYSNQPQHF
j_gene: TRBJ2-2; v_gene: TRBV6-5; d_gene: NA; len: 15; abundance: many; CDR3nt: TGTGCCAGTCCACAGGGGTCGGGACTAGGACGGGAGCTGTTTTTT; CDR3aa: CASPQGSGLGRELFF
j_gene: TRBJ1-1; v_gene: TRBV29-1; d_gene: NA; len: 10; abundance: many; CDR3nt: TGCAGCGGATCGAACACTGAAGCTTTCTTT; CDR3aa: CSGSNTEAFF
j_gene: TRBJ1-1; v_gene: TRBV2; d_gene: NA; len: 14; abundance: many; CDR3nt: TGTGCCAGCAGTGCCGGGCAGGGCAACACTGAAGCTTTCTTT; CDR3aa: CASSAGQGNTEAFF
j_gene: TRBJ1-3; v_gene: TRBV2; d_gene: NA; len: 13; abundance: NA; CDR3nt: TGTGCCAGCAGTGTACAGGCTGGAAACACCATATATTTT; CDR3aa: CASSVQAGNTIYF
j_gene: TRBJ2-5; v_gene: TRBV20-1; d_gene: NA; len: 15; abundance: many; CDR3nt: TGCAGTGCCCTATCCCCGACAGATACTCAAGAGACCCAGTACTTC; CDR3aa: CSALSPTDTQETQYF
j_gene: TRBJ2-2; v_gene: TRBV2; d_gene: NA; len: 14; abundance: few; CDR3nt: TGTGCCACCAGTGACTGGGCGCAAGCCGGGGAGCTGTTTTTT; CDR3aa: CATSDWAQAGELFF
j_gene: TRBJ1-5; v_gene: TRBV2; d_gene: NA; len: 15; abundance: NA; CDR3nt: TGTGCCAGCTGGGATGCCCCGACCCAAAATCAGCCCCAGCATTTT; CDR3aa: CASWDAPTQNQPQHF
j_gene: TRBJ2-1; v_gene: TRBV2; d_gene: NA; len: 14; abundance: NA; CDR3nt: TGTGCCAGCAGCTCCAGCGGTTCCTACAATGAGCAGTTCTTC; CDR3aa: CASSSSGSYNEQFF
j_gene: TRBJ2-4; v_gene: TRBV20-1; d_gene: TRBD1; len: 15; abundance: NA; CDR3nt: TGCAGTGCTGGGGGACAGGTCTTAGCCAAAAACATTCAGTACTTC; CDR3aa: CSAGGQVLAKNIQYF
j_gene: TRBJ1-6; v_gene: TRBV15; d_gene: NA; len: 14; abundance: once; CDR3nt: TGTGCCACCAGTAGCAGGGGCAGTAATTCACCCCTCCACTTT; CDR3aa: CATSSRGSNSPLHF
j_gene: TRBJ1-2; v_gene: TRBV24-1; d_gene: NA; len: 15; abundance: NA; CDR3nt: TGTGCCACCAGTGGCCAAACAGGGTCTGGCTATGGCTACACCTTC; CDR3aa: CATSGQTGSGYGYTF
j_gene: TRBJ2-2; v_gene: TRBV20-1; d_gene: NA; len: 14; abundance: many; CDR3nt: TGCAGTGCCCCTCAGCCGGGTTCCACCGGGGAGCTGTTTTTT; CDR3aa: CSAPQPGSTGELFF
j_gene: TRBJ2-5; v_gene: TRBV2; d_gene: NA; len: 12; abundance: NA; CDR3nt: TGTGCCAGCAGGGGGAGGTACAGAGACCAGTACTTC; CDR3aa: CASRGRYRDQYF
j_gene: TRBJ1-1; v_gene: TRBV10-3; d_gene: NA; len: 13; abundance: NA; CDR3nt: TGTGCCATCAGTTCCTTGGTGGGGGGTGAAGCTTTCTTT; CDR3aa: CAISSLVGGEAFF
j_gene: TRBJ1-2; v_gene: TRBV7-3; d_gene: TRBD1; len: 15; abundance: NA; CDR3nt: TGTGCCAGCAGCTTAGGGACAGGGGGGAACTATGGCTACACCTTC; CDR3aa: CASSLGTGGNYGYTF
j_gene: TRBJ1-1; v_gene: TRBV29-1; d_gene: NA; len: 13; abundance: NA; CDR3nt: TGCAGCGTTGAGATACAGGGTTGGGCTGAAGCTTTCTTT; CDR3aa: CSVEIQGWAEAFF
j_gene: TRBJ2-3; v_gene: TRBV10-3; d_gene: TRBD2; len: 16; abundance: NA; CDR3nt: TGTGCCATCAGTGCCCCTAGCGGGGGGCGAAACAATGAGCAGTATTTT; CDR3aa: CAISAPSGGRNNEQYF
j_gene: TRBJ1-1; v_gene: TRBV7-2; d_gene: NA; len: 13; abundance: many; CDR3nt: TGTGCCAGCAGCTGGGGGCCCGACACTGAAGCTTTCTTT; CDR3aa: CASSWGPDTEAFF
j_gene: TRBJ2-7; v_gene: TRBV20-1; d_gene: NA; len: 14; abundance: NA; CDR3nt: TGCAGTGCTAGATGGGAGGGGACAGCCTACGAGCAGTACTTC; CDR3aa: CSARWEGTAYEQYF
j_gene: TRBJ1-6; v_gene: TRBV5-1; d_gene: TRBD1; len: 17; abundance: many; CDR3nt: TGCGCCAGCAGCTTGGATTCGGTCAGGGGGCTTGATTCACCCCTCCACTTT; CDR3aa: CASSLDSVRGLDSPLHF
j_gene: TRBJ2-2; v_gene: TRBV29-1; d_gene: TRBD1; len: 13; abundance: NA; CDR3nt: TGCAGCGGTGGGACAGGGAGCACCGGGGAGCTGTTTTTT; CDR3aa: CSGGTGSTGELFF
j_gene: TRBJ2-1; v_gene: TRBV2; d_gene: TRBD2; len: 12; abundance: NA; CDR3nt: TGTGCCAGCAGTTTCGTTAGCGGGGAGCAGTTCTTC; CDR3aa: CASSFVSGEQFF
j_gene: TRBJ1-5; v_gene: TRBV10-3; d_gene: NA; len: 15; abundance: NA; CDR3nt: TGTGCCATCAGTGAGTCGGTAGACCGGAATCAGCCCCAGCATTTT; CDR3aa: CAISESVDRNQPQHF
j_gene: TRBJ2-5; v_gene: TRBV9; d_gene: NA; len: 15; abundance: NA; CDR3nt: TGTGCCAGCAGCGTAGTAGGGGACCCGGGAGAGACCCAGTACTTC; CDR3aa: CASSVVGDPGETQYF
j_gene: TRBJ2-1; v_gene: TRBV11-1; d_gene: TRBD2; len: 14; abundance: NA; CDR3nt: TGTGCCAGCAGCTTAGGACTAGCGGGCGGTGAGCAGTTCTTC; CDR3aa: CASSLGLAGGEQFF
j_gene: TRBJ1-2; v_gene: TRBV25-1; d_gene: TRBD1; len: 13; abundance: many; CDR3nt: TGTGCCAGCAGTGAGGGACAGGGGCATGGCTACACCTTC; CDR3aa: CASSEGQGHGYTF
j_gene: TRBJ2-1; v_gene: TRBV20-1; d_gene: NA; len: 14; abundance: few; CDR3nt: TGCAGTGCTCGGTGGGGGGCGAGGATCCATGAGCAGTTCTTC; CDR3aa: CSARWGARIHEQFF
j_gene: TRBJ1-2; v_gene: TRBV20-1; d_gene: NA; len: 12; abundance: NA; CDR3nt: TGCAGTGCTCCACGAGCTAACTATGGCTACACCTTC; CDR3aa: CSAPRANYGYTF
j_gene: TRBJ2-5; v_gene: TRBV7-3; d_gene: TRBD1; len: 14; abundance: NA; CDR3nt: TGTGCCAGCAGCTCGGACAGGCCCCAAGAGACCCAGTACTTC; CDR3aa: CASSSDRPQETQYF
j_gene: TRBJ2-4; v_gene: TRBV4-1; d_gene: NA; len: 15; abundance: many; CDR3nt: TGCGCCAGCAGCCAACTAGGGGGGGCCAAAAACATTCAGTACTTC; CDR3aa: CASSQLGGAKNIQYF
j_gene: TRBJ1-2; v_gene: TRBV12-3/TRBV12-4; d_gene: NA; len: 11; abundance: many; CDR3nt: TGTGCCAGCAATGGGTTACATGGCTACACCTTC; CDR3aa: CASNGLHGYTF
j_gene: TRBJ2-1; v_gene: TRBV6-2/TRBV6-3; d_gene: TRBD2; len: 16; abundance: few; CDR3nt: TGTGCCAGCAGTTCCGGGACTAGCGGGGGGGCCGAAGAGCAGTTCTTC; CDR3aa: CASSSGTSGGAEEQFF
j_gene: TRBJ2-1; v_gene: TRBV5-4; d_gene: TRBD2; len: 15; abundance: many; CDR3nt: TGCGCCAGCAGCTTTAGCGGGAGCTCCTACAATGAGCAGTTCTTC; CDR3aa: CASSFSGSSYNEQFF
j_gene: TRBJ2-7; v_gene: TRBV5-4; d_gene: NA; len: 11; abundance: many; CDR3nt: TGTGCCAGCAGCGTTGGATACGAGCAGTACTTC; CDR3aa: CASSVGYEQYF
j_gene: TRBJ2-1; v_gene: TRBV29-1; d_gene: NA; len: 12; abundance: once; CDR3nt: TGCAGCGTTGGGGGGATTTACAATGAGCAGTTCTTC; CDR3aa: CSVGGIYNEQFF
j_gene: TRBJ1-1; v_gene: TRBV2; d_gene: NA; len: 12; abundance: NA; CDR3nt: TGTGCCAGCGATCGGGAGAACACTGAAGCTTTCTTT; CDR3aa: CASDRENTEAFF
j_gene: TRBJ2-7; v_gene: TRBV5-1; d_gene: TRBD2; len: 18; abundance: NA; CDR3nt: TGCGCCAGCAGCTCCCCGTGGCCTAGCGGGAGGAACTCCTACGAGCAGTACTTC; CDR3aa: CASSSPWPSGRNSYEQYF